The 9 T cell receptor beta chains in this list originate from one sample, sequenced in a study of OX40 agonist ivuxolimab in advanced cancers. Repertoires were generated with immunoSEQ multiplex PCR, while TCRdb's copy carries only in-frame clones and drops some. This repertoire shows approximately 91,000 clones, 80% to 90% found once; its top ten account for less than 2%. Material: CD4+ or CD8+ T cells sorted from blood, obtained in a trial of the OX40 agonist ivuxolimab. These receptors were collected from an adult with an advanced solid tumor such as melanoma, head and neck, liver or kidney cancer.

The chain couples TRBV29-1 to TRBJ2-3; tentative D call: TRBD1 (5 bases). V shed 4 bases and J shed 6 bases, with 17 bases lying between them. Germline V gene lookup returns CDR1 SQVTM and CDR2 ANQGSEA. The CDR3 runs to 14 residues. For the CDR3, the DNA is TGCAGCGTTGTTGGGGAAACAGGAGCGGATACGCAGTATTTT. Its protein is CSVVGETGADTQYF.

V and J are TRBV2 and TRBJ1-6; D is uncertain. The CDR3 extends over 13 amino acids. Germline V gene data show CDR1 as SNHLY and CDR2 as FYNNEI. Trimming left V 8 bases short and J 7 bases short, with 12 bases between. The CDR3 is CASRGIRNSPLHF. As DNA, the CDR3 is TGTGCCAGCCGGGGTATACGGAATTCACCCCTCCACTTT.

This chain links TRBV30 with TRBJ2-7; 15 nucleotides align to TRBD2. This CDR3 has 17 residues. The V segment lost 1 base and the J segment 2 bases; nucleotides outside the gene matches: 6. Germline V CDR1 and CDR2: GTSNPN, SVGIG (reference sequence). The CDR3 region is CAWSGPGLAGGTYEQYF. CDR3 sequence (DNA): TGTGCCTGGAGTGGTCCCGGACTAGCGGGGGGGACCTACGAGCAGTACTTC.

This clone was counted once. This sequence joins TRBV7-9 and TRBJ2-1; unclear D gene. This CDR3 has 12 amino acids. V shed 0 bases and J shed 12 bases, with 9 bases lying between them. The germline V gene encodes CDR1 SEHNR and CDR2 FQNEAQ (reference sequence). DNA of the CDR3: TGTGCCAGCAGCTTAGCGCCGCCAGGGCAGTTCTTC. The encoded protein is CASSLAPPGQFF.

The genes are TRBV28 and TRBJ2-3, with D perhaps matching TRBD1 or TRBD2 (5 bases each). This CDR3 region has 15 residues. Germline V gene data show CDR1 as MDHEN and CDR2 as SYDVKM. V lost 7 bases and J 3 bases, leaving 17 bases between the germline ends. This CDR3 is CASNGPGSTTDTQYF. CDR3 coding DNA: TGTGCCAGCAACGGTCCAGGGAGTACAACAGATACGCAGTATTTT.

This clone has only a few counts. The chain employs TRBV21-1 and TRBJ2-7; the table calls TRBD2, which could not be checked here. TRBV21-1 is a documented pseudogene. The CDR3 runs to 16 residues. CDR3 DNA sequence: TGTGCCAGCAGCGCGCGTAGCGGGGGCGTCTCCTACGAGCAGTACTTC. Translated, it gives CASSARSGGVSYEQYF.

This clone has only one observation. The V call is TRBV5-4, the J call TRBJ2-7; 7 bases align to TRBD1. CDR3 length: 14 amino acids. V was clipped by 2 bases and J by 2 bases; unmatched bases: 4. Germline CDR1 is SGHNT and CDR2 is YYREEE (reference sequence). For the CDR3, the DNA is TGTGCCAGCAGCTTAAATAGGGGGCCCTACGAGCAGTACTTC. Its protein is CASSLNRGPYEQYF.

This sequence joins TRBV28 and TRBJ1-6, with a possible D match to TRBD1 (6 bases). The germline V gene has CDR1 MDHEN and CDR2 SYDVKM. V was trimmed by 6 bases and J by 5 bases, leaving 8 bases between them. The CDR3 has 13 amino acids. CDR3 region: CASRGHDNSPLHF. The CDR3 DNA follows: TGTGCCAGCAGGGGACACGATAATTCACCCCTCCACTTT.

V is TRBV5-1 and J is TRBJ2-2, with 7 bases matching TRBD1. This CDR3 is built from 15 residues. Trimming cost V 3 bases and J 4 bases; bases outside gene matches: 6. Per germline, CDR1 SGHRS and CDR2 YFSETQ. The CDR3: CASSSRQGGTGELFF. The DNA of the CDR3 is TGCGCCAGCAGCTCTAGACAGGGTGGCACCGGGGAGCTGTTTTTT.